Presented here are 9 T cell receptor beta chains from one specimen sequenced in a study of long-term antiretroviral therapy in people with HIV. Samples were assayed with immunoSEQ v3.0 at survey level. Profiling relied on immunoSEQ multiplex PCR, and the TCRdb table lists in-frame clones only, not all of them. The data hold some 33,000 clones, with approximately 96% observed a single time. The material was unsorted PBMCs, obtained 6.5 to 6.9 years after starting antiretroviral therapy. The receptors stem from a man aged 25-40 years with HIV.

The chain joins TRBV5-6 to TRBJ1-1; maybe TRBD1 (5 bases). Germline CDR1 and CDR2: SGHDT and YYEEEE. Trimming left V 5 bases short and J 6 bases short, with 8 bases between. The CDR3 extends over 11 amino acids. The CDR3 bases are TGTGCCAGCAGGGGGGGACCTGAAGCTTTCTTT. This translates into CASRGGPEAFF. Combining the CDR3 with reference TRBV5-6 and TRBJ1-1 gives the whole variable domain DAGVTQSPTHLIKTRGQQVTLRCSPKSGHDTVSWYQQALGQGPQFIFQYYEEEERQRGNFPDRFSGHQFPNYSSELNVNALLLGDSALYLCASRGGPEAFFGQGTRLTVV.

DNA for the CDR3: TGTGCCAGCAGTTACTCGACGGAGACCCAGTACTTC. It is translated as CASSYSTETQYF. The chain uses TRBV6-6 and TRBJ2-5; D remains ambiguous. The CDR3 spans 12 residues. Germline CDR1 reads MNHNY; CDR2 reads SVGAGI (reference sequence). V gave up 0 bases and J gave up 5 bases, with 4 bases separating them.

The chain recombines TRBV6-5 with TRBJ2-4; D may correspond to TRBD1 or TRBD2 (7 bases each). Trimming pared 8 bases from V and 1 base from J, leaving 15 bases between. Germline assignment: CDR1 MNHEY and CDR2 SVGAGI. This CDR3 comprises 15 residues. CDR3 residues: CASYQGGEAKNIQYF. DNA for the CDR3: TGTGCCAGCTATCAGGGGGGGGAGGCCAAAAACATTCAGTACTTC.

The chain joins TRBV7-6 to TRBJ2-3; 10 bases line up with TRBD2. The CDR3 is 16 residues long. Germline V gives CDR1 SGHVS, CDR2 FNYEAQ. V gave up 3 bases and J gave up 1 base; unmatched junction bases: 4. CDR3 DNA sequence: TGTGCCAGCAGCTTTCCCGGGACTAGCGGCACAGATACGCAGTATTTT. Translated: CASSFPGTSGTDTQYF.

The V and J genes are TRBV4-3 and TRBJ1-2, with a tentative D call TRBD1 (5 bases). Trimming shortened V by 3 bases and J by 2 bases, and 10 bases separated the two germline ends. The CDR3 is 14 amino acids. From germline, CDR1 is LGHNA and CDR2 YSLEER. The CDR3 loop reads CASSQPGTNYGYTF. The CDR3 DNA reads as TGCGCCAGCAGCCAGCCAGGGACCAACTATGGCTACACCTTC.

The chain links TRBV18 to TRBJ1-4; the D gene is possibly TRBD1 (6 bases). Trimming took 10 bases from V and 5 from J, leaving 14 bases between them. Germline V gene lookup returns CDR1 KGHSH and CDR2 LQKENI. The CDR3 loop spans 13 amino acids. The CDR3 is CATAGTLNEKLFF. The CDR3, as DNA: TGTGCCACCGCCGGGACATTGAATGAAAAACTGTTTTTT.

V and J are TRBV4-3 and TRBJ1-5, with D maybe TRBD1 (5 bases). Germline V lookup: CDR1 LGHNA, CDR2 YSLEER. This CDR3 is built from 15 residues. Trimming removed 1 base from V and 2 bases from J, with 9 bases in between. In DNA form, the CDR3 reads TGCGCCAGCAGCCAAGGGGGAGGGGGCAATCAGCCCCAGCATTTT. As protein: CASSQGGGGNQPQHF.

The rearrangement uses TRBV2 and TRBJ2-1; TRBD1 or TRBD2 may be the D gene (5 bases each). Germline CDR1 and CDR2: SNHLY and FYNNEI. Trimming shortened V by 7 bases and J by 6 bases, and 13 bases separated the two germline ends. The CDR3 consists of 13 residues. CDR3 nucleotides: TGTGCCAGCATTAGAGGGGAGAGCAATGAGCAGTTCTTC. Encoded protein: CASIRGESNEQFF.

The CDR3 bases are TGTGCCTGGAGTGTATCGGGCTTCCCCTACGAGCAGTACTTC. It yields the protein CAWSVSGFPYEQYF. The J gene is TRBJ2-7, the V gene TRBV30, with D unresolved. The CDR3 spans 14 residues. V gave up 0 bases and J gave up 2 bases, with 11 bases separating them. Germline V gene sequence: CDR1 GTSNPN, CDR2 SVGIG (reference sequence).